This T cell receptor (beta chain) was found in a study of shared clonotypes between healthy human individuals. V lost 5 bases to trimming and J lost 7 bases, with 9 bases between them. CDR3 length: 11 amino acids. Germline V gene data show CDR1 as MNHEY and CDR2 as SVGAGI. Measured with immunoSEQ multiplex PCR; TCRdb has only the in-frame clones, and not every one. The table has about 2 million clones, 85% to 95% seen once; the top ten hold 0.13%. The chain is built from TRBV6-5 and TRBJ2-7; tentative D call: TRBD1 (6 bases). The clonotype was recovered from a man between 18 and 35 years old in good health. Sequencing input: naive CD4+ T cells sorted from blood. Subset indicated: CD45RA+ positively selected. As DNA, the CDR3 is TGTGCCAGCAGTGGAAGGGGGGAGCAGTACTTC. As protein: CASSGRGEQYF.